Each of the 28 T cell receptor beta chains below was sequenced from the same sample in a study of T-cell reconstitution after alpha-beta-depleted transplantation in children. It was with unique molecular identifiers that the TCRbeta library was prepared. TCRdb used MiXCR to reprocess the PCR reads, holding one entry per CDR3 protein. This sample has 300,000 to 400,000 distinct CDR3 sequences, with 10% to 15% found just once. The specimen comprised PBMCs, sampled from the stem cell graft. These receptors were collected from a human donor who donated a stem cell graft to a child with Fanconi anemia.

The chain combines TRBV7-9 with TRBJ2-3, with 8 bases that match TRBD2. V gave up 1 base and J gave up 2 bases; unmatched junction bases: 5. The CDR3 sequence is 16 residues long. The germline V gene has CDR1 SEHNR and CDR2 FQNEAQ (reference sequence). CDR3 amino acids: CASSLGAGDPTDTQYF. The CDR3 coding sequence is TGTGCCAGCAGCTTAGGAGCGGGGGATCCCACAGATACGCAGTATTTT.

In its sample, this clonotype was seen a few times. V and J are TRBV12-3 or TRBV12-4 and TRBJ2-2, with TRBD1 matching over 10 bases. This CDR3 has 15 residues. V dropped 4 bases and J dropped 7; count of bases not matched to a gene: 6. DNA of the CDR3: TGTGCCAGCAGTTCCAGGACAGGGGGGGTCGGGGAGCTGTTTTTT. Protein product: CASSSRTGGVGELFF.

This clonotype was recorded many times. This rearrangement joins TRBV28 to TRBJ2-3; D is possibly TRBD2 (6 bases). With 7 bases removed from V and 0 bases from J, the gap between germline ends came to 14 bases. The CDR3 contains 15 residues. Germline values: CDR1 MDHEN, CDR2 SYDVKM. The CDR3 region is CASIQRGSSTDTQYF. Here the CDR3 DNA reads TGTGCCAGCATTCAACGGGGGTCTAGCACAGATACGCAGTATTTT. The full variable domain, with the rest looked up from reference TRBV28 and TRBJ2-3, is DVKVTQSSRYLVKRTGEKVFLECVQDMDHENMFWYRQDPGLGLRLIYFSYDVKMKEKGDIPEGYSVSREKKERFSLILESASTNQTSMYLCASIQRGSSTDTQYFGPGTRLTVL.

This clonotype was observed a handful of times. The rearrangement uses TRBV4-3 and TRBJ2-6; the D call may be TRBD1 or TRBD2 (5 bases each). Trimming removed 1 base at V and 2 bases at J, with 9 bases between. The CDR3 extends over 16 amino acids. CDR1 LGHNA and CDR2 YSLEER come from the germline V gene. CDR3 nucleotide sequence: TGCGCCAGCAGCCAAGGGTGGGGGACTGGGGCCAACGTCCTGACTTTC. This codes for CASSQGWGTGANVLTF.

The chain couples TRBV7-8 to TRBJ2-6, with 7 bases lining up with TRBD1. The CDR3 extends over 19 amino acids. V was pared by 1 base and J by 0 bases, with 9 bases of the junction left unmatched. CDR1 is SGHVS and CDR2 is FQNEAQ in the germline V gene. This chain's CDR3 is CASSLGGTATFSGANVLTF. Written as DNA, the CDR3 is TGTGCCAGCAGCTTAGGGGGGACAGCAACCTTCTCTGGGGCCAACGTCCTGACTTTC.

The chain carries TRBV7-8 and TRBJ1-2; D unclear. The V gene's germline CDR1 is SGHVS and CDR2 FQNEAQ. CDR3 size: 14 residues. V was trimmed by 1 base and J by 6 bases, leaving 12 bases between them. The CDR3 loop is CASSLVEGYNGYTF. CDR3 sequence (DNA): TGTGCCAGCAGCTTAGTAGAGGGTTACAATGGCTACACCTTC.

The chain combines TRBV3-1 with TRBJ2-1, with a possible D match to TRBD2 (5 bases). Trimming took 1 base from V and 9 from J, leaving 16 bases between them. The CDR3 contains 15 residues. CDR1 and CDR2 (germline): LGHDT, YNNKEL (reference sequence). In nucleotides, the CDR3 is TGTGCCAGCAGCCAAGTGGCTTCGAGGAGCGGTGAGCAGTTCTTC. Residues: CASSQVASRSGEQFF.

The J gene is TRBJ1-5, the V gene TRBV19; 7 nucleotides line up with TRBD1. Germline V gene data show CDR1 as LNHDA and CDR2 as SQIVND (reference sequence). The V segment lost 7 bases and the J segment 2 bases; nucleotides outside the gene matches: 8. The CDR3 totals 15 residues. The CDR3 DNA follows: TGTGCCAGTAAGCTAGGAGGGACAGGCAATCAGCCCCAGCATTTT. Protein: CASKLGGTGNQPQHF.

This clonotype showed up many times. V usage is TRBV19 and J usage is TRBJ1-5, with D possibly being TRBD1 (5 bases). CDR1 LNHDA and CDR2 SQIVND come from the germline V gene (reference sequence). This CDR3 is 16 amino acids long. The germline V and J ends were trimmed by 4 bases and 9 bases, with 22 bases remaining between them. This CDR3 is CASSNHGGGTRWPQHF. In DNA form, the CDR3 reads TGTGCCAGTAGTAACCATGGAGGAGGGACCCGGTGGCCCCAGCATTTT.

The chain combines TRBV10-2 with TRBJ1-1; TRBD1 agrees at 8 bases. In germline, CDR1 is WSHSY, CDR2 SAAADI. With V trimmed by 2 bases and J by 6 bases, 8 bases remained unmatched. CDR3 length: 15 amino acids. CDR3 residues: CASSEIGRGLAEAFF. The CDR3 nucleotides are TGCGCCAGCAGTGAGATAGGCAGGGGGCTGGCTGAAGCTTTCTTT.

A few counts support this clonotype. The chain combines TRBV6-2 or TRBV6-3 with TRBJ2-2; TRBD1 or TRBD2 may be the D gene (5 bases each). V was trimmed by 6 bases and J by 4 bases, leaving 12 bases between them. CDR3 length: 14 residues. Per germline, CDR1 MNHEY and CDR2 SVGEGT. CDR3 nucleotides: TGTGCCAGCAGGTGGGACCGCCCCACCGGGGAGCTGTTTTTT. This encodes CASRWDRPTGELFF.

This clonotype came up a few times. CDR3 in DNA: TGCAGTGCCCGGGACAGGGGCTTTTACACTGAAGCTTTCTTT. It is translated as CSARDRGFYTEAFF. This chain joins TRBV20-1 and TRBJ1-1; 10 nucleotides match TRBD1. The length of the CDR3 is 14 residues. Germline V gives CDR1 DFQATT, CDR2 SNEGSKA (reference sequence). V trimming: 6 bases; J trimming: 3 bases; junction bases outside the gene matches: 7.

This sequence joins TRBV27 and TRBJ1-6; D is ambiguous. The CDR3 extends over 13 amino acids. V was clipped by 6 bases and J by 11 bases, with 14 bases between them. Germline assignment: CDR1 MNHEY and CDR2 SMNVEV (reference sequence). The CDR3 region has the DNA TGTGCCAGCAGCCCCCTGAGAGGGACACCCCTCCACTTT. Its protein is CASSPLRGTPLHF.

This clonotype was seen more than once but under ten times. The genes are TRBV7-9 and TRBJ1-2, with D hard to call. Germline V gene lookup returns CDR1 SEHNR and CDR2 FQNEAQ (reference sequence). The ends were cut back, 5 bases at V and 2 bases at J, with 9 bases in the middle. The CDR3 has 13 amino acids. In DNA form, the CDR3 reads TGTGCCAGCAGCGGCCCATACAACTATGGCTACACCTTC. Encoded protein: CASSGPYNYGYTF.

This chain connects TRBV2 to TRBJ1-6, with D possibly being TRBD1 (6 bases). The V end lost 3 bases, the J end lost 8 bases, and 14 bases lay between the germline ends. The CDR3 is made up of 15 amino acids. Germline V CDR1 and CDR2: SNHLY, FYNNEI. The DNA for the CDR3 is TGTGCCAGCAGTGACATAACAGGGCGGGATTCACCCCTCCACTTT. Translating it yields CASSDITGRDSPLHF.

This clonotype was picked up many times. V and J are TRBV5-5 and TRBJ2-1; D unresolved. The V end was cut by 3 bases, the J end by 0 bases, with 4 bases between. Germline V gene data show CDR1 as SGHKS and CDR2 as YYEKEE (reference sequence). This CDR3 is built from 13 residues. The CDR3 here is CASSSASYNEQFF. In nucleotides, the CDR3 is TGTGCCAGCAGCTCCGCCTCCTACAATGAGCAGTTCTTC.

This clonotype was picked up a small number of times. CDR3 bases: TGTGCCAGCAGCACCAGGGGCCCTGGAAACACCATATATTTT. Residues: CASSTRGPGNTIYF. This chain links TRBV13 with TRBJ1-3, with D perhaps TRBD1 (6 bases). Germline values: CDR1 PRHDT, CDR2 FYEKMQ (reference sequence). There are 14 residues in the CDR3. V was clipped by 5 bases and J by 2 bases, with 10 bases between them.

In this sample, this clonotype turned up a few times. The rearrangement uses TRBV20-1 and TRBJ2-3; 8 bases match TRBD1. Germline V gene data show CDR1 as DFQATT and CDR2 as SNEGSKA (reference sequence). This CDR3 is built from 14 residues. V trimming: 4 bases; J trimming: 2 bases; junction bases outside the gene matches: 5. In DNA, the CDR3 is TGCAGTGCTACCGGACAGGGAACCACAGATACGCAGTATTTT. Translating it yields CSATGQGTTDTQYF.

The gene calls are TRBV9 and TRBJ2-3; 10 nucleotides match TRBD2. CDR1 SGDLS and CDR2 YYNGEE come from the germline V gene. V shed 7 bases and J 2 bases; nucleotides not matched to a gene: 4. The CDR3 is 14 amino acids. The CDR3 sequence is CASQRGGITDTQYF. Written as DNA, the CDR3 is TGTGCCAGCCAGCGGGGGGGGATCACAGATACGCAGTATTTT.

V is TRBV7-8 and J is TRBJ2-2; D call uncertain. This CDR3 contains 14 residues. Germline V gene data show CDR1 as SGHVS and CDR2 as FQNEAQ. The V gene lost 2 bases and the J gene lost 8 bases, with 12 bases spanning the gap. In nucleotides, the CDR3 is TGTGCCAGCAGCTTAAGGCTAGTGGCGGGGGAGCTGTTTTTT. Translating it yields CASSLRLVAGELFF.

This clonotype has only a few counts. This rearrangement joins TRBV11-2 to TRBJ2-3; 10 bases are shared with TRBD2. The CDR3 is 18 amino acids. Germline CDR1 is SGHAT and CDR2 is FQNNGV. V trimming: 3 bases; J trimming: 2 bases; junction bases outside the gene matches: 11. The CDR3 DNA reads as TGTGCCAGCAGCTTTCGGCTAGCGGGGGAGTACTCCACAGATACGCAGTATTTT. Amino acids: CASSFRLAGEYSTDTQYF. Drawing the rest from reference TRBV11-2 and TRBJ2-3, the complete variable domain is EAGVAQSPRYKIIEKRQSVAFWCNPISGHATLYWYQQILGQGPKLLIQFQNNGVVDDSQLPKDRFSAERLKGVDSTLKIQPAKLEDSAVYLCASSFRLAGEYSTDTQYFGPGTRLTVL.

This chain uses TRBV5-1 with TRBJ1-5, with 7 bases lining up with TRBD1. Germline lookup yields CDR1 SGHRS and CDR2 YFSETQ. The trim removed 0 bases at V and 2 bases at J, leaving 2 bases unmatched. The CDR3 is 15 amino acids. CDR3 in amino acids: CASSLEGGGNQPQHF. CDR3 DNA sequence: TGCGCCAGCAGCTTGGAAGGGGGCGGCAATCAGCCCCAGCATTTT.

The chain employs TRBV5-1 and TRBJ2-7; 11 nucleotides match TRBD2. V gave up 1 base and J gave up 3 bases; unmatched junction bases: 0. The CDR3 runs 14 residues. In germline, CDR1 is SGHRS, CDR2 YFSETQ. CDR3 nucleotides: TGCGCCAGCAGCTTGACTAGCGGGGGCTACGAGCAGTACTTC. This codes for CASSLTSGGYEQYF. The variable domain in full, with the rest retrieved from reference TRBV5-1 and TRBJ2-7, is KAGVTQTPRYLIKTRGQQVTLSCSPISGHRSVSWYQQTPGQGLQFLFEYFSETQRNKGNFPGRFSGRQFSNSRSEMNVSTLELGDSALYLCASSLTSGGYEQYFGPGTRLTVT.

This clonotype came up many times. J is TRBJ1-2 and V is TRBV6-1; tentatively, D is TRBD1 (6 bases). V shed 1 base and J shed 6 bases, with 15 bases lying between them. The CDR3 covers 15 residues. Germline values: CDR1 MNHNS, CDR2 SASEGT. Written as DNA, the CDR3 is TGTGCCAGCAGTGAAGGGTTGGACAGAGCTAATGGCTACACCTTC. It specifies CASSEGLDRANGYTF.

This clonotype was seen more than once but under ten times. V usage is TRBV20-1 and J usage is TRBJ1-1; perhaps TRBD1 as D (5 bases). CDR1 and CDR2 (germline): DFQATT, SNEGSKA (reference sequence). This CDR3 spans 13 amino acids. V dropped 3 bases and J dropped 1 base, with 9 bases sitting between them. The CDR3 is CSASRDPNTEAFF. The CDR3 region has the DNA TGCAGTGCTAGTCGGGACCCGAACACTGAAGCTTTCTTT.

This clonotype was picked up many times. V and J are TRBV7-2 and TRBJ2-1; D uncertain. The germline V and J ends were trimmed by 3 bases and 4 bases, with 10 bases remaining between them. Looked up from germline, CDR1 is SGHTA and CDR2 is FQGNSA. This CDR3 comprises 14 residues. CDR3 nucleotide sequence: TGTGCCAGCAGCTTTCAGGTAACTTACAATGAGCAGTTCTTC. Translation gives CASSFQVTYNEQFF.

This clonotype was counted ten times or more. The V gene is TRBV12-3 or TRBV12-4, the J gene TRBJ1-2; TRBD1 is a possible D gene (6 bases). V was shortened by 3 bases and J by 6 bases, with 17 bases between the two germline ends. The CDR3 runs to 15 residues. CDR3 bases: TGTGCCAGCAGTTTGACCGGCGCCGGGACAAATGGCTACACCTTC. Its translation is CASSLTGAGTNGYTF.

The rearrangement links TRBV20-1 to TRBJ2-1; 10 bases agree with TRBD2. The CDR3 is 14 amino acids. With V trimmed by 6 bases and J by 4 bases, 6 bases remained unmatched. CDR1 is DFQATT and CDR2 is SNEGSKA in the germline V gene (reference sequence). The DNA for the CDR3 is TGCAGTGCCGCCGGGACTAGCGTTTACAATGAGCAGTTCTTC. It specifies CSAAGTSVYNEQFF.